The clone carrying this TCR beta chain was seen a handful of times. Its specificity is not known. The CDR3 spans 14 residues. The germline V and J ends were trimmed by 1 base and 8 bases, with 12 bases remaining between them. Per germline, CDR1 LGHNA and CDR2 YSLEER. TCRdb used MiXCR to reprocess the RT-PCR reads, holding one entry per CDR3 protein. This table holds about 480,000 distinct CDR3 sequences, approximately 10% found once. The data belong to a study of response to subunit inactivated influenza vaccine. General study points: The authors suggested that every seasonal influenza vaccination recruits few new T cells.

The gene calls are TRBV4-3 and TRBJ2-1, with D perhaps matching TRBD2 (6 bases). The sequence was collected from a man in his fifties who received an inactivated influenza vaccine. Sample: PBMCs from blood, taken around seven weeks after vaccination. The DNA of the CDR3 is TGCGCCAGCAGCCAAGTCCCGGGAGTGGATGAGCAGTTCTTC. This codes for CASSQVPGVDEQFF.